A single sample is the source of the 13 T cell receptor beta chains below, sequenced in a study of identical twins. Via MiXCR, TCRdb re-called the 5' RACE reads, giving one row per CDR3 protein. The sample has around 250,000 distinct CDR3 sequences, about an eighth seen once; the top ten hold 4%. In addition, the sample was reused for a study of yellow fever vaccine responses in identical twins.

The sequenced sample consisted of memory (CD45RO+) T cells sorted from blood. Source of these receptors: a woman under 30 in good health.

This clonotype appeared a few times. V and J are TRBV5-1 and TRBJ2-3; 9 bases agree with TRBD2. The CDR3 is made up of 16 amino acids. Germline CDR1 SGHRS, CDR2 YFSETQ. V was pared by 0 bases and J by 2 bases, with 4 bases of the junction left unmatched. DNA for the CDR3: TGCGCCAGCAGCTTGGGACTAGCGGCGTTCACAGATACGCAGTATTTT. Amino acids: CASSLGLAAFTDTQYF.

The chain uses TRBV6-2 or TRBV6-3 and TRBJ2-1, with TRBD2 as a possible D gene (6 bases). Trimming cost V 2 bases and J 1 base, with 18 bases left between them. This CDR3 is 18 amino acids long. Germline loops: CDR1 MNHEY, CDR2 SVGEGT. The CDR3 region has the DNA TGTGCCAGCAGTTACCCGACCATGGGCGGGAAATCCTACAATGAGCAGTTCTTC. This sequence encodes CASSYPTMGGKSYNEQFF.

This clonotype was seen a few times. The gene calls are TRBV6-2 or TRBV6-3 and TRBJ2-1; 9 bases are a match to TRBD2. Germline values: CDR1 MNHEY, CDR2 SVGEGT. Germline trimming cut 6 bases from V and 4 bases from J; bases unmatched to any gene: 7. This CDR3 is 15 amino acids long. CDR3 bases: TGTGCCAGCAGATCTGGCGGGGGGGGGTACAATGAGCAGTTCTTC. This translates into CASRSGGGGYNEQFF.

The V gene is TRBV2, the J gene TRBJ1-1; 12 bases align to TRBD1. The CDR3 is made up of 13 amino acids. Germline assignment: CDR1 SNHLY and CDR2 FYNNEI. V shed 8 bases, J shed 7 bases, and the junction held 5 bases outside the gene matches. Here the CDR3 reads CASRDRGRSEAFF. CDR3 nucleotide sequence: TGTGCCAGCCGGGACAGGGGGCGAAGTGAAGCTTTCTTT. Full variable domain (missing parts from reference TRBV2 and TRBJ1-1): EPEVTQTPSHQVTQMGQEVILRCVPISNHLYFYWYRQILGQKVEFLVSFYNNEISEKSEIFDDQFSVERPDGSNFTLKIRSTKLEDSAMYFCASRDRGRSEAFFGQGTRLTVV.

This clonotype was seen ten or more times. V gene TRBV5-6 combines with J gene TRBJ2-4, with D possibly being TRBD2 (7 bases). There are 14 residues in the CDR3. Trimming removed 3 bases from V and 7 bases from J, with 14 bases in between. The germline V gene has CDR1 SGHDT and CDR2 YYEEEE. CDR3: CASSSAAGANIQYF. In DNA form, the CDR3 reads TGTGCCAGCAGCTCGGCGGCGGGGGCGAACATTCAGTACTTC.

This clonotype showed up many times. V and J are TRBV6-1 and TRBJ2-1; the D call may be TRBD1 or TRBD2 (5 bases each). The CDR3 sequence is 15 residues long. CDR1 and CDR2 from the germline V gene are MNHNS and SASEGT. Trimming took 6 bases from V and 6 from J, leaving 18 bases between them. The CDR3 sequence: CASSRQSGMGNEQFF. The CDR3 nucleotides are TGTGCCAGCAGCCGACAGTCGGGAATGGGCAATGAGCAGTTCTTC.

The chain joins TRBV20-1 to TRBJ2-2; no firm D call. The CDR3 loop spans 14 amino acids. Trimming removed 3 bases at V and 1 base at J, with 9 bases between. Germline loops: CDR1 DFQATT, CDR2 SNEGSKA (reference sequence). Written as DNA, the CDR3 is TGCAGTGCTAGCGGAGAATTGAACACCGGGGAGCTGTTTTTT. This codes for CSASGELNTGELFF.

The chain combines TRBV12-3 or TRBV12-4 with TRBJ2-7, with no clear D. The CDR3 length is 15 residues. Trimming stripped 5 bases from V and 1 base from J, with 15 bases between. The CDR3 region has the DNA TGTGCCAGCAGTCTACCCGACACGGCGTCCTACGAGCAGTACTTC. As protein: CASSLPDTASYEQYF.

The chain carries TRBV12-3 or TRBV12-4 and TRBJ2-1, with D possibly being TRBD2 (6 bases). V lost 3 bases and J 2 bases, leaving 14 bases between the germline ends. The CDR3 extends over 16 amino acids. In nucleotides, the CDR3 is TGTGCCAGCAGTTTTCGAGCGGGCCCGACCTACAATGAGCAGTTCTTC. Encoded protein: CASSFRAGPTYNEQFF.

The V call is TRBV11-2, the J call TRBJ2-6; 7 bases map to TRBD1. Germline V gene sequence: CDR1 SGHAT, CDR2 FQNNGV. The CDR3 extends over 19 amino acids. V shed 5 bases and J 0 bases; nucleotides not matched to a gene: 13. The CDR3 DNA reads TGTGCCAGCAGCCCCAGGGGGTCGCGCACTTCCTCTGGGGCCAACGTCCTGACTTTC. It encodes CASSPRGSRTSSGANVLTF.

This clonotype was detected only a few times. The rearrangement links TRBV5-1 to TRBJ1-5; a weak D match, TRBD1 (5 bases). V lost 4 bases and J 6 bases, leaving 14 bases between the germline ends. This CDR3 comprises 14 residues. The V gene's germline CDR1 is SGHRS and CDR2 YFSETQ. The CDR3 here is CASSEGAGSQPQHF. CDR3 nucleotide sequence: TGCGCCAGCAGCGAGGGAGCAGGGTCTCAGCCCCAGCATTTT.

This clonotype showed up just a few times. The rearrangement joins TRBV7-8 to TRBJ2-1; D not resolved. The CDR3 extends over 16 amino acids. The V gene's germline CDR1 is SGHVS and CDR2 FQNEAQ. V shed 0 bases and J shed 5 bases, with 14 bases lying between them. The CDR3 DNA reads as TGTGCCAGCAGCTTAGCGCAAGGCAGATCCGACAATGAGCAGTTCTTC. It translates to CASSLAQGRSDNEQFF.

V usage is TRBV7-2 and J usage is TRBJ2-5; TRBD1 might be the D (5 bases). The V end lost 5 bases, the J end lost 2 bases, and 15 bases lay between the germline ends. Germline CDR1 SGHTA, CDR2 FQGNSA. The CDR3 spans 15 residues. CDR3 nucleotides: TGTGCCAGCAGCCAGGCCATACGACAGCAAGAGACCCAGTACTTC. This sequence encodes CASSQAIRQQETQYF.